This entry describes one T cell receptor (beta chain). This sample is drawn from a study of T cells after somatic rescue of genetic block. Assay used: immunoSEQ multiplex PCR; TCRdb lists only in-frame clones, some missing. The sample holds about 88,000 clones; over 80% are singletons and the top ten take approximately 1.5%. CDR3 length: 18 residues. Germline V gene data show CDR1 as MDHEN and CDR2 as SYDVKM. Trimming pared 2 bases from V and 0 bases from J, leaving 16 bases between. The clonotype comes from a woman aged 18 to 35. What was sequenced was peripheral blood mononuclear cells (PBMCs). The chain employs TRBV28 and TRBJ1-4; D gene uncertain. CDR3 sequence reads: CASSLILRGRPTNEKLFF. CDR3 DNA sequence: TGTGCCAGCAGTTTAATCTTGCGAGGGCGACCAACTAATGAAAAACTGTTTTTT.